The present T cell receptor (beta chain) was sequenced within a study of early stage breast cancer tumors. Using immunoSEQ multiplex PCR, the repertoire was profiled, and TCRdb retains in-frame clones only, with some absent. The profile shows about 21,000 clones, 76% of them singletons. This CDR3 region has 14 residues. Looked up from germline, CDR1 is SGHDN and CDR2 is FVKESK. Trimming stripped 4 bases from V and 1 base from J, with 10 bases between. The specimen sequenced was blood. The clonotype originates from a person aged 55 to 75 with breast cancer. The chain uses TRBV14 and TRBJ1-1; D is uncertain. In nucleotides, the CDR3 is TGTGCCAGCAGCCCTACAACACCGAACACTGAAGCTTTCTTT. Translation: CASSPTTPNTEAFF. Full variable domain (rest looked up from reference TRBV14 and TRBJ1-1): EAGVTQFPSHSVIEKGQTVTLRCDPISGHDNLYWYRRVMGKEIKFLLHFVKESKQDESGMPNNRFLAERTGGTYSTLKVQPAELEDSGVYFCASSPTTPNTEAFFGQGTRLTVV.